There are many counts of the clone carrying this TCR beta chain. TCRdb called the RT-PCR reads again in MiXCR, with one record for every CDR3 protein. The table includes 700,000 to 900,000 distinct CDR3 sequences, about 20% detected once. The CDR3 loop spans 13 amino acids. The V end was cut by 4 bases, the J end by 4 bases, with 10 bases between. The germline V gene has CDR1 LGHDT and CDR2 YNNKEL (reference sequence). This specimen belongs to a study of response to subunit inactivated influenza vaccine. This sequence joins TRBV3-1 and TRBJ1-2; the D gene is possibly TRBD1 (5 bases). Sequenced here: PBMCs from blood, sampled more than 4 days after vaccination. This TCR derives from a man aged 45-65 years who received an inactivated influenza vaccine. The CDR3 is CASSRGAIYGYTF. The DNA for the CDR3 is TGTGCCAGCAGCCGGGGCGCCATCTATGGCTACACCTTC.